A single sample is the source of the 4 T cell receptor beta chains below, sequenced in a study of blood T cells in healthy people across ages. Alongside a J-beta primer mix, a sample-barcoded 5' primer served in a second PCR lasting about 7 to 12 cycles. TCRdb re-called the 5' RACE reads with MiXCR, one entry per CDR3 protein. The sample has around 1,000,000 distinct CDR3 sequences; almost 25% are singletons. These data were likewise used in another study, on T cells of mothers and their children.

The sample consisted of blood. All receptors derive from a girl aged 2-15 years in good health.

The chain combines TRBV4-1 with TRBJ2-1; 7 nucleotides line up with TRBD2. Germline lookup yields CDR1 MGHRA and CDR2 YSYEKL. The trim removed 1 base at V and 2 bases at J, leaving 2 bases unmatched. The CDR3 consists of 15 residues. CDR3 sequence reads: CASSQVGLAYNEQFF. CDR3 bases: TGCGCCAGCAGCCAAGTAGGACTAGCCTACAATGAGCAGTTCTTC.

In the case of this clonotype: The CDR3 does not end in the conserved phenylalanine or tryptophan, so this is likely a read error. The limits of the CDR3 on the DNA are not certain, so only TCRdb's listed CDR3 is given. This sequence joins TRBV4-2 and TRBJ2-7; the listed D gene, TRBD1, was not tested against the DNA. The CDR3 totals 13 residues, both ends included. CDR1 and CDR2 (germline): LGHNA, YNFKEQ. The CDR3 loop reads CASSQDQGANNFA.

The sample holds a few counts of this clonotype. V is TRBV19 and J is TRBJ2-2; unclear D gene. V was shortened by 0 bases and J by 4 bases, with 6 bases between the two germline ends. Germline V gene sequence: CDR1 LNHDA, CDR2 SQIVND (reference sequence). This CDR3 contains 14 residues. The CDR3 DNA is TGTGCCAGTAGTATAGATCGATCCACCGGGGAGCTGTTTTTT. Residues: CASSIDRSTGELFF.

CDR3 loop: CASRLNQGGTGSSYEQYF. The CDR3 DNA reads as TGTGCAAGTCGCCTCAATCAGGGGGGGACAGGCTCTTCCTACGAGCAGTACTTC. The V gene is TRBV12-2, the J gene TRBJ2-1; TRBD1 is the table's D call and was not checked against the DNA. Gene TRBJ2-7 matches the end of the DNA better, so the J call may be wrong. TRBV12-2 is a documented pseudogene. This CDR3 is built from 18 residues.